The 14 T cell receptor beta chains listed next were all sequenced from one sample in a study of blood T cell repertoires in COVID-19. Some clones are missing from TCRdb's copy, which holds only in-frame ones; the method was immunoSEQ multiplex PCR. The table records some 150,000 clones, around four fifths of them present only once. The sequenced material came from PBMCs or T cells enriched from blood (not recorded which). These receptors originate from a woman aged 35 to 49 who had recovered from COVID-19.

The CDR3 coding sequence is TGTGCCTGGGGTGAAGGGACTAGCTGGGAGGAGACCCAGTACTTC. Translated: CAWGEGTSWEETQYF. The V gene is TRBV30, the J gene TRBJ2-5; 9 nucleotides agree with TRBD2. Germline CDR1 GTSNPN, CDR2 SVGIG (reference sequence). The CDR3 spans 15 residues. V was pared by 5 bases and J by 5 bases, with 12 bases of the junction left unmatched. Variable domain in full (rest from reference TRBV30 and TRBJ2-5): SQTIHQWPATLVQPVGSPLSLECTVEGTSNPNLYWYRQAAGRGLQLLFYSVGIGQISSEVPQNLSASRPQDRQFILSSKKLLLSDSGFYLCAWGEGTSWEETQYFGPGTRLLVL.

This chain connects TRBV2 to TRBJ1-5, with D perhaps TRBD1 (5 bases). Per the germline V gene, CDR1 is SNHLY and CDR2 is FYNNEI. Trimming left V 6 bases short and J 7 bases short, with 16 bases between. The CDR3 loop spans 14 amino acids. Here the CDR3 reads CASRDYLREQPQHF. CDR3 DNA sequence: TGTGCCAGCAGGGACTACCTCAGGGAACAGCCCCAGCATTTT.

V usage is TRBV20-1 and J usage is TRBJ2-5, with D uncertain. The V gene's germline CDR1 is DFQATT and CDR2 SNEGSKA (reference sequence). The V and J ends lost 5 bases and 5 bases respectively, with 12 bases between them. This CDR3 comprises 12 residues. In DNA, the CDR3 is TGCAGTGCTGGTGGGCTAGTGGAGACCCAGTACTTC. Encoded protein: CSAGGLVETQYF.

The rearrangement uses TRBV10-2 and TRBJ2-7; no reliable D call. There are 12 residues in the CDR3. The ends were cut back, 8 bases at V and 0 bases at J, with 8 bases in the middle. CDR1 is WSHSY and CDR2 is SAAADI in the germline V gene. CDR3: CASFDTSYEQYF. CDR3 sequence (DNA): TGCGCCAGCTTTGACACCTCCTACGAGCAGTACTTC.

V gene TRBV7-8 combines with J gene TRBJ2-1; 7 bases align to TRBD2. The V segment lost 5 bases and the J segment 0 bases; nucleotides outside the gene matches: 4. The germline V gene has CDR1 SGHVS and CDR2 FQNEAQ. There are 15 residues in the CDR3. CDR3 in DNA: TGTGCCAGCAGCCGGAGCGGGACCTCCTACAATGAGCAGTTCTTC. It is translated as CASSRSGTSYNEQFF.

This clone has just a few counts. The CDR3 DNA is TGTGCCAGCAGCTTAGGCGGTTTCACATCTGAAGCTTTCTTT. This gives the protein CASSLGGFTSEAFF. The chain is built from TRBV11-1 and TRBJ1-1; D call uncertain. Trimming pared 1 base from V and 6 bases from J, leaving 12 bases between. The CDR3 has 14 residues. Looked up from germline, CDR1 is SGHAT and CDR2 is FQDESV (reference sequence).

This clone was counted a few times. This chain uses TRBV6-5 with TRBJ1-2; TRBD1 matches at 7 bases. Germline values: CDR1 MNHEY, CDR2 SVGAGI. The length of the CDR3 is 14 residues. V dropped 6 bases and J dropped 8; count of bases not matched to a gene: 12. CDR3 bases: TGTGCCAGCAGCCTCGACAGGGATGGCCTAGGCTACACCTTC. It is translated as CASSLDRDGLGYTF.

The V gene is TRBV5-1, the J gene TRBJ1-2, with D hard to call. The ends were cut back, 1 base at V and 1 base at J, with 20 bases in the middle. The CDR3 totals 18 residues. The V gene's germline CDR1 is SGHRS and CDR2 YFSETQ. The CDR3 nucleotides read TGCGCCAGCAGCTTGTCTTCGGGCCCACCCCGGGGTAACTATGGCTACACCTTC. Its translation: CASSLSSGPPRGNYGYTF. The full variable domain, rest sourced from reference TRBV5-1 and TRBJ1-2, is KAGVTQTPRYLIKTRGQQVTLSCSPISGHRSVSWYQQTPGQGLQFLFEYFSETQRNKGNFPGRFSGRQFSNSRSEMNVSTLELGDSALYLCASSLSSGPPRGNYGYTFGSGTRLTVV.

This rearrangement joins TRBV11-2 to TRBJ1-3, with unresolved D. V was shortened by 5 bases and J by 1 base, with 18 bases between the two germline ends. The CDR3 extends over 17 amino acids. The germline gives CDR1 SGHAT, CDR2 FQNNGV. The CDR3, as DNA: TGTGCCAGCAGCCCAGCAACTACCTCTGTGTCTGGAAACACCATATATTTT. It yields the protein CASSPATTSVSGNTIYF. Using reference TRBV11-2 and TRBJ1-3 for the parts outside the CDR3, the full variable domain is EAGVAQSPRYKIIEKRQSVAFWCNPISGHATLYWYQQILGQGPKLLIQFQNNGVVDDSQLPKDRFSAERLKGVDSTLKIQPAKLEDSAVYLCASSPATTSVSGNTIYFGEGSWLTVV.

This chain links TRBV9 with TRBJ2-3; TRBD1 aligns across 7 bases. The CDR3 is made up of 14 amino acids. V shed 3 bases, J shed 4 bases, and the junction held 5 bases outside the gene matches. Germline V gene sequence: CDR1 SGDLS, CDR2 YYNGEE. The CDR3 DNA sequence: TGTGCCAGCAGCGCATACGGGACAGCAGATACGCAGTATTTT. Translating gives CASSAYGTADTQYF.

This chain links TRBV27 with TRBJ2-7, with a tentative D call TRBD1 (6 bases). The V end lost 2 bases, the J end lost 6 bases, and 17 bases lay between the germline ends. CDR1 and CDR2 (germline): MNHEY, SMNVEV (reference sequence). This CDR3 is built from 15 residues. The CDR3 DNA is TGTGCCAGCAGTTTAGGGGGCTTCGGGATTTTCGAGCAGTACTTC. Residues: CASSLGGFGIFEQYF.

This clone was recorded many times. The chain is built from TRBV5-1 and TRBJ2-1; 10 bases align to TRBD2. The CDR3 is 15 residues long. In germline, CDR1 is SGHRS, CDR2 YFSETQ. V lost 0 bases to trimming and J lost 8 bases; unmatched junction nucleotides: 5. CDR3 residues: CASSLERGGRDEQFF. The CDR3 DNA sequence: TGCGCCAGCAGCTTGGAGCGGGGGGGCCGGGATGAGCAGTTCTTC. Combining the CDR3 with reference TRBV5-1 and TRBJ2-1 gives the whole variable domain KAGVTQTPRYLIKTRGQQVTLSCSPISGHRSVSWYQQTPGQGLQFLFEYFSETQRNKGNFPGRFSGRQFSNSRSEMNVSTLELGDSALYLCASSLERGGRDEQFFGPGTRLTVL.

This rearrangement joins TRBV7-6 to TRBJ1-1; D may be TRBD1 (6 bases). Between the trimmed V and J ends, which lost 6 bases and 0 bases, there was a span of 11 bases. The germline V gene has CDR1 SGHVS and CDR2 FNYEAQ. This CDR3 is 14 amino acids long. The CDR3 DNA reads TGTGCCAGCAGTAGAGGGGGTTTGAACACTGAAGCTTTCTTT. It is translated as CASSRGGLNTEAFF.

The chain joins TRBV24-1 to TRBJ1-5, with 8 bases identical to TRBD1. CDR3 length: 18 amino acids. CDR1 and CDR2 (germline): KGHDR, SFDVKD. V lost 3 bases and J lost 1; bases outside the gene matches: 10. The CDR3 sequence is CATSDDRGPLSSNQPQHF. In DNA, the CDR3 is TGTGCCACCAGTGATGACAGGGGCCCCCTCTCGAGCAATCAGCCCCAGCATTTT.